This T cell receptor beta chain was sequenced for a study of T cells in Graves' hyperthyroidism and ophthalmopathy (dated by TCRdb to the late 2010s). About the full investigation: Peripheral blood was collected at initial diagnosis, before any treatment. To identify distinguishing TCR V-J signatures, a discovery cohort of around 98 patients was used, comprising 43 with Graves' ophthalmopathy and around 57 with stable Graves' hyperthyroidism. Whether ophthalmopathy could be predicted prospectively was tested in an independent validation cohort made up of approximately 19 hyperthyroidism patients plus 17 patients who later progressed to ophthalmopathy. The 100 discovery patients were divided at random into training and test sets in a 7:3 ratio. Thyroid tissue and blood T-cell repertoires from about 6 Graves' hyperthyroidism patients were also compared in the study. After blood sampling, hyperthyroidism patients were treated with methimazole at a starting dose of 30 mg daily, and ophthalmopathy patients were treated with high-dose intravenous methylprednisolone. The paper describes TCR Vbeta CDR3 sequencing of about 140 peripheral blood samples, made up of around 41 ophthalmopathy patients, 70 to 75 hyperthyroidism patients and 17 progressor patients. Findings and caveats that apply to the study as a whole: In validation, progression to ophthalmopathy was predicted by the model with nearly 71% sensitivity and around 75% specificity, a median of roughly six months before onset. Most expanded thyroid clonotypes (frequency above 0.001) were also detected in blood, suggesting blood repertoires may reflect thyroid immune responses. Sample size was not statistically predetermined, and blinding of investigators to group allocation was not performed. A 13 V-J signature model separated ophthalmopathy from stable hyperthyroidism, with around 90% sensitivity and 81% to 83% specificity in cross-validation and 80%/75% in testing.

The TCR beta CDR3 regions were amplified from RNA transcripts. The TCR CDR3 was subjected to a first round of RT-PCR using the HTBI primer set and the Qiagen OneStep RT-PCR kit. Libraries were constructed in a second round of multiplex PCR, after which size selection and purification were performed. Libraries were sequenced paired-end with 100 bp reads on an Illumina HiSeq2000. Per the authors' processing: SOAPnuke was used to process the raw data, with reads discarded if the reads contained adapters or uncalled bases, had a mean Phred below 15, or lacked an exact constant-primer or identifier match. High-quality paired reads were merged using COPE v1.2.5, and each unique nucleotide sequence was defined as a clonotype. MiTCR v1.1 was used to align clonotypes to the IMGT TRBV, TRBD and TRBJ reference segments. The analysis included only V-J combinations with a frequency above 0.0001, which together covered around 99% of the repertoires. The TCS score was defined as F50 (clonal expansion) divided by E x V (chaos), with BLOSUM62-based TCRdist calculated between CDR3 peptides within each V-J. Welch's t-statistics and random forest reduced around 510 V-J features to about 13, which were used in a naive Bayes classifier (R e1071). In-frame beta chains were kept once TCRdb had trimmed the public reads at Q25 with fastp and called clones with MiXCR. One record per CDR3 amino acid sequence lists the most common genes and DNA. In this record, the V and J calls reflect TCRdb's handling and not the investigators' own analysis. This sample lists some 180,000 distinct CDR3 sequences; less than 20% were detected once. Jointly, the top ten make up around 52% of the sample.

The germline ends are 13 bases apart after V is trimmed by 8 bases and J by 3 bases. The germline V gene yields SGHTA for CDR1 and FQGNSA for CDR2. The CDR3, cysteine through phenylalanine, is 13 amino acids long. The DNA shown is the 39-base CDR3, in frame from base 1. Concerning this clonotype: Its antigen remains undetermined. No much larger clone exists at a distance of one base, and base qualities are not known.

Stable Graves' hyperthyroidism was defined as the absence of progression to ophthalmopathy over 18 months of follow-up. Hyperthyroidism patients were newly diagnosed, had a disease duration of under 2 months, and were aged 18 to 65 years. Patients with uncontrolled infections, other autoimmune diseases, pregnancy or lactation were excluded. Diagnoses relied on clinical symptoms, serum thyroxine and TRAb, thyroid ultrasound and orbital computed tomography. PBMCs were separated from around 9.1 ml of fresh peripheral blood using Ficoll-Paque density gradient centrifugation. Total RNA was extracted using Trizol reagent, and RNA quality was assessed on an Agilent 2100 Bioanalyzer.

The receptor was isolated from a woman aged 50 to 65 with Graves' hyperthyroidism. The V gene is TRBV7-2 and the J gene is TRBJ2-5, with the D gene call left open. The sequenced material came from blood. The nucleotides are TGTGCCAGCTATGACCGGTCGAAAGAGACCCAGTACTTC. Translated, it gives CASYDRSKETQYF.